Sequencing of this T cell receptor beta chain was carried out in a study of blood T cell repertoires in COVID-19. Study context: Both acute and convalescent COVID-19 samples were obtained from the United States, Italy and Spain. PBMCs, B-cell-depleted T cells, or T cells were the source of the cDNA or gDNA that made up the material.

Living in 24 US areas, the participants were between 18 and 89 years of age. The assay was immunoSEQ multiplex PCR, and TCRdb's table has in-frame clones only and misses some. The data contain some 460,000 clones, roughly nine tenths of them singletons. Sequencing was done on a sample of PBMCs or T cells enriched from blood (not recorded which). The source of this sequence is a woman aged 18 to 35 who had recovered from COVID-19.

The CDR3 DNA is TGTGCCAGCAGCCCCGGGACAGGGGATGGTGATTCACCCCTCCACTTT. This encodes CASSPGTGDGDSPLHF. This chain connects TRBV5-6 to TRBJ1-6; 10 bases agree with TRBD1. Germline lookup yields CDR1 SGHDT and CDR2 YYEEEE. This CDR3 is 16 amino acids long. The junction had 9 bases not matched to a gene; V was cut back by 4 bases and J by 8 bases.